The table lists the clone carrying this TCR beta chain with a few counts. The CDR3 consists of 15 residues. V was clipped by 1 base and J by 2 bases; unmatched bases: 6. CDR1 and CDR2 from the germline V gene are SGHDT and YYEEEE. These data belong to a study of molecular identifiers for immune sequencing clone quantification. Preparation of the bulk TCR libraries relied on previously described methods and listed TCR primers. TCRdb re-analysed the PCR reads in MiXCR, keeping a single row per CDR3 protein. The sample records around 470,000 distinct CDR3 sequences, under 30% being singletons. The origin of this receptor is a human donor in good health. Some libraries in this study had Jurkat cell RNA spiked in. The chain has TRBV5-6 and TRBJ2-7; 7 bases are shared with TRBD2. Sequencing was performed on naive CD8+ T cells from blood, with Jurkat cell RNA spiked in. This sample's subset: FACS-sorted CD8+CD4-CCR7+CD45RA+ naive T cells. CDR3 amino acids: CASSLPERGPYEQYF. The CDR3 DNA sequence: TGTGCCAGCAGCTTGCCTGAGCGGGGACCCTACGAGCAGTACTTC.